The clone carrying this T cell receptor beta chain was found a few times. A read error may produce the germline difference seen at one junction end. Via MiXCR, TCRdb re-called the 5' RACE reads, giving one row per CDR3 protein. The data contain 280,000 or so distinct CDR3 sequences, 7.5% to 9.5% of them singletons. This entry belongs to a study of T cells after yellow fever vaccination. Sequencing used CD4+ T cells sorted from PBMCs, obtained 5 days after the yellow fever booster vaccination. This sequence was found in a man aged 18 to 30 who received the YFV17D yellow fever vaccine.

The CDR3 sequence: CASIDRRGF. CDR3 in DNA: TGTGCCAGCATCGACAGGAGAGGGTTC. V gene TRBV7-9 combines with J gene TRBJ2-1; D may be TRBD1 (6 bases). Germline V gene lookup returns CDR1 SEHNR and CDR2 FQNEAQ (reference sequence). CDR3 size: 9 residues. Full variable domain (missing parts from reference TRBV7-9 and TRBJ2-1): DTGVSQNPRHKITKRGQNVTFRCDPISEHNRLYWYRQTLGQGPEFLTYFQNEAQLEKSRLLSDRFSAERPKGSFSTLEIQRTEQGDSAMYLCASIDRRGFGPGTRLTVL.